This T cell receptor (beta chain) was retrieved from a study of cytomegalovirus exposure and HLA in healthy donors. The V and J ends lost 4 bases and 2 bases, in that order; junction bases with no gene match: 11. CDR1 is SGHRS and CDR2 is YFSETQ in the germline V gene. The CDR3 runs to 16 residues. The PCR used 60 Vbeta and 13 Jbeta primers. TCRdb keeps only in-frame clones here, not all; method: immunoSEQ multiplex PCR. The sample gives roughly 120,000 clones, 9% to 10% of which show up once; roughly 3% is in the top ten. Sequenced sample: PBMCs. The sequence was obtained from a man under 40 in good health and CMV-seronegative. The chain is built from TRBV5-1 and TRBJ2-7; 8 bases agree with TRBD2. CDR3 nucleotides: TGCGCCAGCAGCGGGGGCGAAAAGCGGGGGACCTACGAGCAGTACTTC. It yields the protein CASSGGEKRGTYEQYF.